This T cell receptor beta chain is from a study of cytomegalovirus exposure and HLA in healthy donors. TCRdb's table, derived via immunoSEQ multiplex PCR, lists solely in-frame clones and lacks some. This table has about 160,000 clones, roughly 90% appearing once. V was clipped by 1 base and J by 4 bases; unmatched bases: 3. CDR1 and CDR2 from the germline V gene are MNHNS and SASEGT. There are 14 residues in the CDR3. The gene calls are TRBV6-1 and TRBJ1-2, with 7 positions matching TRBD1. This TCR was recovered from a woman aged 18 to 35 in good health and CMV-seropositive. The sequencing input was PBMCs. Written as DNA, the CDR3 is TGTGCCAGCAGTGAAGGGGGGACAGTCTATGGCTACACCTTC. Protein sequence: CASSEGGTVYGYTF.